This paragraph reports one T cell receptor (beta chain). Other DNA variants within this sample encode the same CDR3. Authors' processing steps: Amplified reference gene primers provided the basis for estimating nucleated cell counts. TCRdb keeps only in-frame clones here, not all; method: immunoSEQ multiplex PCR. V and J calls and clone size are as listed in that table; D and trimming were resolved from the DNA. The table has under 350,000 clones, over 75% seen once. This specimen comes from a study of blood T cell repertoires in COVID-19. Study information: COVID-19 samples, acute and convalescent, were from the United States, Italy and Spain. In each case, the material was cDNA or gDNA derived from T cells, B-cell-depleted T cells, or PBMCs.

V lost 1 base and J lost 5, with 8 bases in between. Germline CDR1 and CDR2: SGHTA and FQGTGA. The CDR3 extends over 13 amino acids. The sequence was collected from a human donor in a cohort sampled during active COVID-19. The chain has TRBV7-3 and TRBJ1-1, with TRBD1 as a possible D gene (5 bases). The specimen sequenced was peripheral blood. The CDR3 reads CASSLMGGTEAFF. In DNA, the CDR3 is TGTGCCAGCAGCTTAATGGGGGGAACTGAAGCTTTCTTT.